The rows below give T cell receptor beta chains drawn from one sample of a study of regulatory T cells in long-lasting Graves disease. TCRdb reanalysed the multiplex PCR reads using MiXCR and keeps one entry per CDR3 protein. Counted here are 400,000 to 550,000 distinct CDR3 sequences, roughly 17% occurring once; the ten biggest clones make up over 8.5%. The data were also submitted as part of a second study, on T cells in Graves' hyperthyroidism and ophthalmopathy.

The sequencing used peripheral blood mononuclear cells (PBMCs), collected at new diagnosis, from a patient treated with antithyroid drugs. These receptor sequences come from a woman aged 25 to 45 with Graves disease. CDR3s include the opening cysteine and the closing phenylalanine or tryptophan. The order of the fields is J gene, V gene, D gene, clone size, CDR3 DNA, CDR3 protein. D genes are given only for firm matches. The size entry is marked missing in some rows and otherwise reads once, few, many or a size class.

TRBJ1-2 TRBV3-1 . many TGTGCCAGCAGCCAAGTCTCGGGTCCCTATGGCTACACCTTC CASSQVSGPYGYTF
TRBJ2-7 TRBV13 . many TGTGCCAGCAGCCCCCAACCGCCCGAGCAGTACTTC CASSPQPPEQYF
TRBJ2-7 TRBV20-1 . many TGCAGTGCTCCCCCCCGCGGGCCTACATACGAGCAGTACTTC CSAPPRGPTYEQYF
TRBJ2-1 TRBV4-1 TRBD2 few TGCGCCAGCAGCCATGACGCGGGAGCCTCTTACAATGAGCAGTTCTTC CASSHDAGASYNEQFF
TRBJ2-3 TRBV10-3 . few TGTGCCATCAAAGGGGCACCCAGCACAGATACGCAGTATTTT CAIKGAPSTDTQYF
TRBJ1-1 TRBV3-1 TRBD1 . TGTGCCAGCAACCCGGACAGGGCAATCACTGAAGCTTTCTTT CASNPDRAITEAFF
TRBJ2-7 TRBV5-1 TRBD2 many TGCGCCAGCAGCTTGGCCAAGGCGGGAGACGAGCAGTACTTC CASSLAKAGDEQYF
TRBJ2-1 TRBV6-1 . many TGTGCCAGCAATCCTGGGTGGGCGAGCTCCTACAATGAGCAGTTCTTC CASNPGWASSYNEQFF
TRBJ2-5 TRBV20-1 . few TGCAGTGCTGCATTCGGGACGGCTTCTACCCAGTACTTC CSAAFGTASTQYF
TRBJ2-7 TRBV15 . few TGTGCCACCAGCACGGGACCTCGGAACGAGCAGTACTTC CATSTGPRNEQYF
TRBJ2-2 TRBV3-1 TRBD2 many TGTGCCAGCAGCCAAGGTCTGCGAATAGCGGGAGTGGCCGGGGAGCTGTTTTTT CASSQGLRIAGVAGELFF
TRBJ2-1 TRBV28 TRBD2 . TGTGCCAGCAGTTCCCCTTTAGCGGGAGGGCCCTACAATGAGCAGTTCTTC CASSSPLAGGPYNEQFF
TRBJ1-1 TRBV7-9 . . TGTGCCAGCAGCTTCCTTGGGGACACTGAAGCTTTCTTT CASSFLGDTEAFF
TRBJ1-6 TRBV12-3/TRBV12-4 . . TGTGCCAGCAGTTCCTTAGCGGGGGCAAATAATTCACCCCTCCACTTT CASSSLAGANNSPLHF
TRBJ2-7 TRBV4-1 TRBD2 few TGCGCCAGCAGCCAAGCGACTAGCGGGATTGGGGAGCAGTACTTC CASSQATSGIGEQYF
TRBJ1-2 TRBV3-1 TRBD1 many TGTGCCAGCAGCCAAGCTTCGGGACAGCCCTATGGCTACACCTTC CASSQASGQPYGYTF
TRBJ2-1 TRBV30 TRBD2 few TGTGCCTGGAGTGTACGAAAAGCGGGGGGTTACAATGAGCAGTTCTTC CAWSVRKAGGYNEQFF
TRBJ1-2 TRBV19 . . TGTGCCAGTCTCGGACAGTTTGTCGATTTCTATGGCTACACCTTC CASLGQFVDFYGYTF
TRBJ2-7 TRBV7-2 TRBD2 . TGTGCCAGCCGGCCGGGACTAGGTCGCGAGCAGTACTTC CASRPGLGREQYF
TRBJ2-2 TRBV5-1 . many TGCGCCAGCAGCCTAGGGGTGTTGGCTGGTTCAGGGACCGGGGAGCTGTTTTTT CASSLGVLAGSGTGELFF
TRBJ2-1 TRBV7-3 . many TGTGCCAGCAGCTTCACAGGGAGCGACTCCTACAATGAGCAGTTCTTC CASSFTGSDSYNEQFF
TRBJ2-1 TRBV7-9 TRBD2 . TGTGCCAGCAGCGTACTAGCGGGACTTACTGGGGGCAATGAGCAGTTCTTC CASSVLAGLTGGNEQFF
TRBJ1-3 TRBV27 TRBD1 few TGTGCCAGCAGTTTAGCACAGGGGTCTGGAAACACCATATATTTT CASSLAQGSGNTIYF
TRBJ2-1 TRBV7-8 . many TGTGCCAGCAGCTTAGTGTTAGGGAGACCCTACAATGAGCAGTTCTTC CASSLVLGRPYNEQFF
TRBJ2-2 TRBV5-1 TRBD1 . TGCGCCAGCAGCTCCACCGCCGGGACAGGGATCACCGGGGAGCTGTTTTTT CASSSTAGTGITGELFF
TRBJ1-2 TRBV3-1 TRBD1 . TGTGCCAGCAGCCCCGGGACAGTCCGCAAATATGGCTACACCTTC CASSPGTVRKYGYTF
TRBJ2-3 TRBV11-2 . many TGTGCCAGCAGCTCCGAGGCTAATACGCAGTATTTT CASSSEANTQYF
TRBJ2-2 TRBV20-1 TRBD2 many TGCAGTGCTAGGGGACTAGCGGGAGAAGGGGAGCTGTTTTTT CSARGLAGEGELFF
TRBJ2-4 TRBV18 TRBD1 many TGTGCCAGCTCTCCGGGACAGGGAAACATTCAGTACTTC CASSPGQGNIQYF
TRBJ1-5 TRBV28 . many TGTGCCAGCAGTCTACGCGCTCTTGGGGGTAATCAGCCCCAGCATTTT CASSLRALGGNQPQHF
TRBJ1-5 TRBV10-3 . . TGTGCCATCAGTGAAAATAATCAGCCCCAGCATTTT CAISENNQPQHF
TRBJ2-1 TRBV2 . few TGTGCCAGCAGTGACAGGAGGGAGTCGGGTGAGCAGTTCTTC CASSDRRESGEQFF
TRBJ2-4 TRBV7-2 . . TGTGCCAGCAGCTCGATCGGGGCAGGAAGGAACATTCAGTACTTC CASSSIGAGRNIQYF
TRBJ2-5 TRBV14 . few TGTGCCAGCAGAAGAAGGGGACAAGAGACCCAGTACTTC CASRRRGQETQYF
TRBJ2-1 TRBV20-1 . many TGCAGTGTGGTCGGGAATGAGCAGTTCTTC CSVVGNEQFF
TRBJ2-1 TRBV28 . . TGTGCCAGCAGTCCCGGGGGAGCGGGTCTATTTCGGGTGCCTCTCTACGATGAGCAGTTCTTC CASSPGGAGLFRVPLYDEQFF
TRBJ2-1 TRBV28 . many TGTGCCAGCAGTTTTGAGGGGCTGAATGAGCAGTTCTTC CASSFEGLNEQFF
TRBJ2-5 TRBV7-2 TRBD1 . TGTGCCAGCAGCCGGGACAGGGGGCGAGAGACCCAGTACTTC CASSRDRGRETQYF
TRBJ2-1 TRBV7-9 TRBD2 . TGTGCCAGCAGCTTAGGGATAGCGGGAGGGGAAAATGAGCAGTTCTTC CASSLGIAGGENEQFF
TRBJ2-1 TRBV18 . many TGTGCCAGCTCACCCCCCGCAGGGCGGCTCTCCTACAATGAGCAGTTCTTC CASSPPAGRLSYNEQFF
TRBJ2-1 TRBV11-2 . few TGTGCCAGCAGCTTAGATGCGCGGAGGGAGCAGTTCTTC CASSLDARREQFF
TRBJ1-1 TRBV5-8 TRBD1 . TGTGCCAGCAGCCGAGGACAGGGCCGCACTGAAGCTTTCTTT CASSRGQGRTEAFF
TRBJ1-5 TRBV12-3/TRBV12-4 TRBD1 many TGTGCCAGCAAACACCGGGACAGGGGCAATCAGCCCCAGCATTTT CASKHRDRGNQPQHF
TRBJ2-1 TRBV30 . many TGTGCCTGGAGTGTAAGGGGGTATGAGCAGTTCTTC CAWSVRGYEQFF
TRBJ1-2 TRBV6-5 TRBD1 few TGTGCCAGCAGTTCCCGGGACAGCGGCGGGACTAACTATGGCTACACCTTC CASSSRDSGGTNYGYTF
TRBJ2-1 TRBV19 TRBD1 . TGTGCCAGTAGTCCATGGACAGGACACTACAATGAGCAGTTCTTC CASSPWTGHYNEQFF
TRBJ2-5 TRBV30 . . TGTGCCTGGAGTGCCAGCCAGACCCAGTACTTC CAWSASQTQYF
TRBJ2-1 TRBV2 . many TGTGCCAGCTCCGGTTGGAATGAGCAGTTCTTC CASSGWNEQFF
TRBJ2-7 TRBV12-3/TRBV12-4 TRBD1 . TGTGCCAGCAGTCCCTGGACAGGGAGTCGGTACGAGCAGTACTTC CASSPWTGSRYEQYF
TRBJ1-1 TRBV28 . many TGTGCCAGCAGCCTAGGGGTTTTGAACACTGAAGCTTTCTTT CASSLGVLNTEAFF
TRBJ2-3 TRBV4-1 . . TGCGCCAGCAGCCAAGAGGAGGGTCCCACAGATACGCAGTATTTT CASSQEEGPTDTQYF
TRBJ2-6 TRBV20-1 . . TGCAGTGCTAGTGGGAACCCCGAGGTCTCTTGGGCCAACGTCCTGACTTTC CSASGNPEVSWANVLTF
TRBJ2-1 TRBV7-2 . . TGTGCCTGCAGCTTGTCAGTTGGGAATGAGCAGTTCTTC CACSLSVGNEQFF
TRBJ1-3 TRBV4-1 TRBD1 . TGCGCCAGCAGCTCCGACAGGGTTATTCTAGGATCTGGAAACACCATATATTTT CASSSDRVILGSGNTIYF
TRBJ2-2 TRBV10-2 . few TGCGCCAGCAGTGTTTTGAGCGGAGACACCGGGGAGCTGTTTTTT CASSVLSGDTGELFF
TRBJ1-3 TRBV2 . many TGTGCCAGCAGTGAATATCGGGGAAACTCTGGAAACACCATATATTTT CASSEYRGNSGNTIYF
TRBJ2-1 TRBV3-1 . many TGTGCCAGCAGCCCTAATCGGATTTACCACAATGAGCAGTTCTTC CASSPNRIYHNEQFF
TRBJ1-2 TRBV4-3 . few TGCGCCAGCAGCCAAGCTGTCTTCACCGGGGGCTCTCGTGGCTACACCTTC CASSQAVFTGGSRGYTF
TRBJ1-2 TRBV27 . many TGTGCCAGCAGTCCACTTACAGGGACAGGCTACACCTTC CASSPLTGTGYTF
TRBJ2-5 TRBV20-1 TRBD2 many TGCAGTGCTAGGGAAAGCGGGAGGGAGACCCAGTACTTC CSARESGRETQYF